The clone carrying this TCR beta chain turned up a few times. These data belong to a study of tumor-infiltrating lymphocytes in oesophageal squamous cell carcinoma. A single record per CDR3 protein comes from TCRdb applying MiXCR to the PCR reads. This sample yields 20,000 to 25,000 distinct CDR3 sequences, of which 34% are seen a single time; about a fifth belongs to the top ten. Germline CDR1 reads MNHNS; CDR2 reads SASEGT. V was pared by 5 bases and J by 4 bases, with 11 bases between. The CDR3 totals 13 residues. The source material was esophageal tumor tissue. The chain couples TRBV6-1 to TRBJ1-2; no reliable D call. The clonotype comes from a female donor with esophageal squamous cell carcinoma. DNA of the CDR3: TGTGCCAGCAGTTTCGCTCCGCTCTATGGCTACACCTTC. Protein: CASSFAPLYGYTF.